The 25 T cell receptor beta chains below were found in one sample sequenced in a study of technical replicates of blood from a handful of donors. Only in-frame clones appear in the TCRdb table, and some are missing; sequencing was by immunoSEQ multiplex PCR. The table lists about 70,000 clones, over 95% of them singletons. Sequenced: T cells isolated from PBMCs. The source of these receptors is a human donor in good health.

This chain uses TRBV7-9 with TRBJ1-2, with D tentatively TRBD1 (5 bases). The CDR3 spans 12 residues. Germline loops: CDR1 SEHNR, CDR2 FQNEAQ (reference sequence). Trimming left V 4 bases short and J 3 bases short, with 6 bases between. The CDR3: CASSWGHYGYTF. In DNA, the CDR3 is TGTGCCAGCAGCTGGGGCCACTATGGCTACACCTTC.

The chain combines TRBV5-6 with TRBJ1-1, with no clear D. The CDR3 runs to 13 residues. The germline gives CDR1 SGHDT, CDR2 YYEEEE. Between the trimmed V and J ends, which lost 0 bases and 8 bases, there was a span of 11 bases. CDR3 nucleotide sequence: TGTGCCAGCAGCTTGGAGATGGCAGTAGAAGCTTTCTTT. This codes for CASSLEMAVEAFF.

The chain uses TRBV7-9 and TRBJ1-1; D uncertain. The germline V gene has CDR1 SEHNR and CDR2 FQNEAQ (reference sequence). The CDR3 loop spans 14 amino acids. V dropped 1 base and J dropped 10 bases, with 16 bases sitting between them. The CDR3 loop is CASSLGHPGSVAFF. The CDR3 DNA follows: TGTGCCAGCAGCTTAGGACATCCCGGATCAGTAGCTTTCTTT.

The chain employs TRBV27 and TRBJ2-1; 12 bases align to TRBD2. The germline V gene encodes CDR1 MNHEY and CDR2 SMNVEV (reference sequence). Trimming took 4 bases from V and 7 from J; bases not matched to a gene: 11. The length of the CDR3 is 17 residues. CDR3 sequence (DNA): TGTGCCAGCAGTTGGACCCTAGCGGGAGGGCCTCGAAATGAGCAGTTCTTC. Amino acid sequence: CASSWTLAGGPRNEQFF.

The J gene is TRBJ2-3, the V gene TRBV27; 9 bases fit TRBD2. This CDR3 region has 16 residues. The ends lost 2 bases at V and 4 bases at J; junction bases unmatched: 7. CDR1 is MNHEY and CDR2 is SMNVEV in the germline V gene (reference sequence). Here the CDR3 reads CASSLKAGGPPDTQYF. The DNA of the CDR3 is TGTGCCAGCAGTTTAAAGGCGGGAGGGCCTCCAGATACGCAGTATTTT.

The gene calls are TRBV29-1 and TRBJ2-2, with 9 nucleotides matching TRBD2. With V trimmed by 8 bases and J by 4 bases, 17 bases remained unmatched. CDR3 length equals 17 residues. Germline V lookup: CDR1 SQVTM, CDR2 ANQGSEA. The CDR3 region is CSTLTGGPSGTTGELFF. Written as DNA, the CDR3 is TGCAGCACCCTAACGGGGGGGCCTAGCGGGACCACCGGGGAGCTGTTTTTT.

The gene calls are TRBV19 and TRBJ2-7; possibly TRBD1 for D (6 bases). V was pared by 6 bases and J by 4 bases, with 16 bases between. CDR1 and CDR2 from the germline V gene are LNHDA and SQIVND (reference sequence). The CDR3 sequence is 14 residues long. The CDR3 here is CASRPTGVLYEQYF. The DNA for the CDR3 is TGTGCCAGTAGACCGACAGGAGTTCTATACGAGCAGTACTTC.

The rearrangement joins TRBV10-2 to TRBJ2-5, with 10 nucleotides matching TRBD1. From germline, CDR1 is WSHSY and CDR2 SAAADI. The CDR3 extends over 13 amino acids. V lost 8 bases, J lost 4 bases, and 4 bases stayed unmatched. The CDR3 sequence: CASGDRGPETQYF. In DNA, the CDR3 is TGCGCCAGCGGAGACAGGGGGCCAGAGACCCAGTACTTC.

V usage is TRBV6-6 and J usage is TRBJ2-7; D gene uncertain. Germline V CDR1 and CDR2: MNHNY, SVGAGI (reference sequence). The V gene lost 0 bases and the J gene lost 5 bases, with 5 bases spanning the gap. This CDR3 has 12 amino acids. The CDR3 here is CASSYSAHEQYF. Here the CDR3 DNA reads TGTGCCAGCAGTTACTCGGCTCACGAGCAGTACTTC.

The V call is TRBV4-2, the J call TRBJ2-1; 8 bases fit TRBD2. The CDR3 totals 14 residues. Per the germline V gene, CDR1 is LGHNA and CDR2 is YNFKEQ. V trimming: 2 bases; J trimming: 6 bases; junction bases outside the gene matches: 3. The DNA for the CDR3 is TGTGCCAGCAGCCAACCTCGGGAGGGCAATGAGCAGTTCTTC. Protein product: CASSQPREGNEQFF.

This clone was counted a single time. The J gene is TRBJ2-7, the V gene TRBV11-3; D unresolved. Trimming cost V 5 bases and J 5 bases, with 13 bases left between them. The germline gives CDR1 SGHNT, CDR2 YENEEA. The CDR3 sequence is 13 residues long. CDR3 residues: CASSPAGLHEQYF. The CDR3 coding sequence is TGTGCCAGCAGCCCGGCTGGGCTCCACGAGCAGTACTTC.

The chain's CDR3 is CSVAGVDTEAFF. CDR3 nucleotides: TGCAGCGTTGCAGGGGTTGACACTGAAGCTTTCTTT. J is TRBJ1-1 and V is TRBV29-1; TRBD1 might be the D (6 bases). Germline loops: CDR1 SQVTM, CDR2 ANQGSEA. Trimming left V 4 bases short and J 3 bases short, with 9 bases between. CDR3 size: 12 residues.

The rearrangement links TRBV5-1 to TRBJ2-7; tentatively, D is TRBD2 (5 bases). Germline values: CDR1 SGHRS, CDR2 YFSETQ. V lost 2 bases and J lost 0, with 9 bases in between. CDR3 size: 14 residues. Here the CDR3 reads CASSFEGLSYEQYF. CDR3 DNA: TGCGCCAGCAGCTTCGAAGGACTCTCCTACGAGCAGTACTTC. The complete variable domain, with remaining parts taken from reference TRBV5-1 and TRBJ2-7, reads KAGVTQTPRYLIKTRGQQVTLSCSPISGHRSVSWYQQTPGQGLQFLFEYFSETQRNKGNFPGRFSGRQFSNSRSEMNVSTLELGDSALYLCASSFEGLSYEQYFGPGTRLTVT.

This rearrangement joins TRBV30 to TRBJ1-2, with D maybe TRBD1 (5 bases). V was shortened by 3 bases and J by 5 bases, with 7 bases between the two germline ends. Germline loops: CDR1 GTSNPN, CDR2 SVGIG (reference sequence). CDR3 length: 11 amino acids. CDR3 in DNA: TGTGCCTGGAGCAGGGTATATGGCTACACCTTC. This codes for CAWSRVYGYTF.

This clone was seen once. V is TRBV7-9 and J is TRBJ2-7, with D possibly matching TRBD1 (6 bases). Germline CDR1 is SEHNR and CDR2 is FQNEAQ (reference sequence). CDR3 length: 12 amino acids. V shed 0 bases and J shed 9 bases, with 9 bases lying between them. The chain's CDR3 is CASSLAGRGQYF. The CDR3 DNA follows: TGTGCCAGCAGCTTAGCAGGCAGGGGGCAGTACTTC. The full variable domain, rest sourced from reference TRBV7-9 and TRBJ2-7, is DTGVSQNPRHKITKRGQNVTFRCDPISEHNRLYWYRQTLGQGPEFLTYFQNEAQLEKSRLLSDRFSAERPKGSFSTLEIQRTEQGDSAMYLCASSLAGRGQYFGPGTRLTVT.

CDR3 sequence reads: CASSLGQGVFFLGYTF. The CDR3 DNA follows: TGTGCCAGCAGCTTGGGACAGGGGGTATTTTTCCTGGGCTACACCTTC. The gene calls are TRBV2 and TRBJ1-2; 11 bases are a match to TRBD1. The J segment lost 8 bases and the V segment lost 6 bases, leaving 14 bases of the junction unmatched. In germline, CDR1 is SNHLY, CDR2 FYNNEI. The CDR3 length is 16 residues.

The J gene is TRBJ2-5, the V gene TRBV5-6; D may be TRBD1 (5 bases). Trimming took 7 bases from V and 1 from J, leaving 17 bases between them. CDR1 and CDR2 from the germline V gene are SGHDT and YYEEEE. This CDR3 is 15 amino acids long. The CDR3 DNA reads TGTGCCAGCCTCTTGGTTAGACAGACCCAAGAGACCCAGTACTTC. It codes for CASLLVRQTQETQYF.

This sequence joins TRBV29-1 and TRBJ2-2, with 8 bases matching TRBD2. The trim removed 0 bases at V and 1 base at J, leaving 4 bases unmatched. The CDR3 length is 16 residues. Germline V gene lookup returns CDR1 SQVTM and CDR2 ANQGSEA. The CDR3 nucleotides are TGCAGCGTTGAAGACCCACTAGCGGTGAACACCGGGGAGCTGTTTTTT. It translates to CSVEDPLAVNTGELFF.

The chain employs TRBV29-1 and TRBJ1-2; TRBD1 is a possible D gene (6 bases). Germline values: CDR1 SQVTM, CDR2 ANQGSEA. The CDR3 runs 12 residues. The V and J ends lost 5 bases and 1 base respectively, with 8 bases between them. CDR3 amino acids: CSVLDSNYGYTF. In DNA form, the CDR3 reads TGCAGCGTTTTGGACAGTAACTATGGCTACACCTTC.

The chain uses TRBV28 and TRBJ1-3; D uncertain. The V end lost 2 bases, the J end lost 0 bases, and 8 bases lay between the germline ends. Per germline, CDR1 MDHEN and CDR2 SYDVKM. This CDR3 is 15 amino acids long. CDR3 residues: CASSLGEVSGNTIYF. For the CDR3, the DNA is TGTGCCAGCAGTTTAGGAGAGGTCTCTGGAAACACCATATATTTT.

The chain links TRBV7-3 to TRBJ2-7; TRBD2 aligns across 14 bases. With V trimmed by 5 bases and J by 8 bases, 5 bases remained unmatched. The CDR3 sequence is 14 residues long. In germline, CDR1 is SGHTA, CDR2 FQGTGA. CDR3 sequence reads: CASSLGLAGAKQYF. CDR3 in DNA: TGTGCCAGCAGCCTGGGACTAGCGGGAGCTAAGCAGTACTTC.

V gene TRBV27 combines with J gene TRBJ2-7, with no clear D. Trimming shortened V by 8 bases and J by 4 bases, and 6 bases separated the two germline ends. The germline V gene encodes CDR1 MNHEY and CDR2 SMNVEV (reference sequence). This CDR3 region has 10 residues. CDR3 in amino acids: CASGQYEQYF. The CDR3 bases are TGTGCCAGCGGTCAGTACGAGCAGTACTTC.

This chain uses TRBV7-7 with TRBJ2-2; 10 bases are a match to TRBD1. Germline loops: CDR1 SSHAT, CDR2 FNYEAQ (reference sequence). The junction had 3 bases not matched to a gene; V was cut back by 1 base and J by 4 bases. The CDR3 runs 16 residues. The CDR3 DNA follows: TGTGCCAGCAGCTTAGGAGGGACAGGGGCCACCGGGGAGCTGTTTTTT. As protein: CASSLGGTGATGELFF. Combining the CDR3 with reference TRBV7-7 and TRBJ2-2 gives the whole variable domain GAGVSQSPRYKVTKRGQDVTLRCDPISSHATLYWYQQALGQGPEFLTYFNYEAQPDKSGLPSDRFSAERPEGSISTLTIQRTEQRDSAMYRCASSLGGTGATGELFFGEGSRLTVL.

The chain employs TRBV19 and TRBJ1-1; 7 nucleotides line up with TRBD1. J gave up 1 base and V 1 base, and 3 bases lay outside the gene matches. CDR3 length: 15 amino acids. CDR1 is LNHDA, CDR2 SQIVND, per germline (reference sequence). The DNA for the CDR3 is TGTGCCAGTAGTATAGTCAGGGGGAGGAACACTGAAGCTTTCTTT. Protein: CASSIVRGRNTEAFF.

This chain links TRBV7-2 with TRBJ2-5, with TRBD1 matching over 8 bases. The J segment lost 6 bases and the V segment lost 5 bases, leaving 5 bases of the junction unmatched. CDR1 and CDR2 (germline): SGHTA, FQGNSA. The CDR3 spans 13 residues. The CDR3 DNA sequence: TGTGCCAGCAGCCAGCAGGGGGCGAAGACCCAGTACTTC. This codes for CASSQQGAKTQYF. Filled out from reference TRBV7-2 and TRBJ2-5, the complete variable domain reads GAGVSQSPSNKVTEKGKDVELRCDPISGHTALYWYRQSLGQGLEFLIYFQGNSAPDKSGLPSDRFSAERTGGSVSTLTIQRTQQEDSAVYLCASSQQGAKTQYFGPGTRLLVL.